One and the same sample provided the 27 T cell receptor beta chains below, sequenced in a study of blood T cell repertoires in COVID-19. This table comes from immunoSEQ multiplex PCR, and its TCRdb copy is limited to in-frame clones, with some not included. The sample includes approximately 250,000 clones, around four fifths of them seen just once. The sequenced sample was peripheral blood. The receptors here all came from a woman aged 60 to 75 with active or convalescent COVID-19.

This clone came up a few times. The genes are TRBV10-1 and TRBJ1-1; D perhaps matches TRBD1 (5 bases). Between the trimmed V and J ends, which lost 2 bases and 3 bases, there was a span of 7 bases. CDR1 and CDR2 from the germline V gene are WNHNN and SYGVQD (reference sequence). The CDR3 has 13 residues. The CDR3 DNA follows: TGCGCCAGCAGTGAGGGGGCCCACACTGAAGCTTTCTTT. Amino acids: CASSEGAHTEAFF.

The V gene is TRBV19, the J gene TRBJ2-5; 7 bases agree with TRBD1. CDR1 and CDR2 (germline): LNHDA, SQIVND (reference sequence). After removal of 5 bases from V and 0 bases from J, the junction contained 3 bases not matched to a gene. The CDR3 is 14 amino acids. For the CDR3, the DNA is TGTGCCAGTAGTTCGGGACAGAACCAAGAGACCCAGTACTTC. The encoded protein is CASSSGQNQETQYF.

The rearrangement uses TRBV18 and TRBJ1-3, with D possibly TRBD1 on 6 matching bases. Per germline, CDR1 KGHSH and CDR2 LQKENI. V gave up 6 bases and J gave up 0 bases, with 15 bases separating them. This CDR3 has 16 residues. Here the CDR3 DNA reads TGTGCCAGCTCGCCATCCGGGACACCCTCTGGAAACACCATATATTTT. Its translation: CASSPSGTPSGNTIYF.

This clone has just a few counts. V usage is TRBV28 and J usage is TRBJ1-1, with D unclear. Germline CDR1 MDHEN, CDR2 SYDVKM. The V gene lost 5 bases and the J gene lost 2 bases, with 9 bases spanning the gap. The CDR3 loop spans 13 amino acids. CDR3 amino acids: CASSPVFNTEAFF. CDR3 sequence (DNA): TGTGCCAGCAGTCCAGTATTTAACACTGAAGCTTTCTTT.

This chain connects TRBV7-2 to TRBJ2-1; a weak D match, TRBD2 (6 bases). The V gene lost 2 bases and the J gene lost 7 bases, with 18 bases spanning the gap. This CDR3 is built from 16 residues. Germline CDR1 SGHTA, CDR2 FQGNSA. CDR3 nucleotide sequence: TGTGCCAGCAGCTTAACTCCCCTCCAGGGAGGAAATGAGCAGTTCTTC. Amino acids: CASSLTPLQGGNEQFF.

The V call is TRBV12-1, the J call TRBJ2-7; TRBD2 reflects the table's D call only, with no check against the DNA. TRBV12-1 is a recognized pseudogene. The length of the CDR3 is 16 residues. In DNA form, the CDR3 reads TGTGCCAGCAGTTTAGCGGGAGAGGGTCCCTCCTACGAGCAGTACTTC. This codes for CASSLAGEGPSYEQYF.

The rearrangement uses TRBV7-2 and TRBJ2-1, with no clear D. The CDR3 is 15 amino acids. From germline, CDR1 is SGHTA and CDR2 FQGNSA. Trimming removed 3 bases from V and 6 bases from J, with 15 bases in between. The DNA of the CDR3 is TGTGCCAGCAGCTTCTCGACCCCCCTAGGCAATGAGCAGTTCTTC. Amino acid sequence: CASSFSTPLGNEQFF.

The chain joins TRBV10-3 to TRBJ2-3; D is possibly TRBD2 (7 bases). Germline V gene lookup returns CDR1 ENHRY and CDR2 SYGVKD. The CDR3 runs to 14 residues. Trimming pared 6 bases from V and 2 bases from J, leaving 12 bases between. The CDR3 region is CAISRGGFTDTQYF. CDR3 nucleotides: TGTGCCATCAGCAGGGGAGGGTTCACAGATACGCAGTATTTT.

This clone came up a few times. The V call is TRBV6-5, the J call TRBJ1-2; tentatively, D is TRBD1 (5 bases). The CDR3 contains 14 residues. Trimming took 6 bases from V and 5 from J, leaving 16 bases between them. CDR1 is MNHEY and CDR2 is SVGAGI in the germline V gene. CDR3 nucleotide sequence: TGTGCCAGCAGCCGTACGGGGGTGGGGTATGGCTACACCTTC. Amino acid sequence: CASSRTGVGYGYTF.

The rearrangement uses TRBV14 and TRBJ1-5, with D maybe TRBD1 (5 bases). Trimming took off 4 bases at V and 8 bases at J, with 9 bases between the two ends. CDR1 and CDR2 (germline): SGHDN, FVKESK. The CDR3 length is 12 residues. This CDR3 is CASSLTGEPQHF. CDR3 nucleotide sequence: TGTGCCAGCAGCCTTACAGGCGAGCCCCAGCATTTT.

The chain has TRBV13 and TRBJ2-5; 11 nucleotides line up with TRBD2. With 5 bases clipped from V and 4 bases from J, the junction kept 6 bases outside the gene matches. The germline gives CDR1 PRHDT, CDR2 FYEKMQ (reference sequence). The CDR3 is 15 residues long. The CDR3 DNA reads TGTGCCAGCAGCATATGGACTAGCGGGCCAGAGACCCAGTACTTC. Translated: CASSIWTSGPETQYF. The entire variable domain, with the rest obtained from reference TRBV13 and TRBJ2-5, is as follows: AAGVIQSPRHLIKEKRETATLKCYPIPRHDTVYWYQQGPGQDPQFLISFYEKMQSDKGSIPDRFSAQQFSDYHSELNMSSLELGDSALYFCASSIWTSGPETQYFGPGTRLLVL.

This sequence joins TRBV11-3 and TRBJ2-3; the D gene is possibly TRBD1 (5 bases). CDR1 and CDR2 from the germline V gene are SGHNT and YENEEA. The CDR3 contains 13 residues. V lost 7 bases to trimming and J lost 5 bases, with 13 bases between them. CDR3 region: CASTRGAEDTQYF. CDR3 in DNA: TGTGCCAGCACCCGTGGGGCAGAAGATACGCAGTATTTT.

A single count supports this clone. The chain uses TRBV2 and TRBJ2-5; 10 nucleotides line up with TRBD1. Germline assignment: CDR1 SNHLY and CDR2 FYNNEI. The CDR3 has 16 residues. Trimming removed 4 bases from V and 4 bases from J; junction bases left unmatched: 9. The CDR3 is CASSGGRGTGVETQYF. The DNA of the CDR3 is TGTGCCAGCAGTGGAGGGAGGGGGACAGGGGTAGAGACCCAGTACTTC. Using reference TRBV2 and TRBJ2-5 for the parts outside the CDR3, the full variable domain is EPEVTQTPSHQVTQMGQEVILRCVPISNHLYFYWYRQILGQKVEFLVSFYNNEISEKSEIFDDQFSVERPDGSNFTLKIRSTKLEDSAMYFCASSGGRGTGVETQYFGPGTRLLVL.

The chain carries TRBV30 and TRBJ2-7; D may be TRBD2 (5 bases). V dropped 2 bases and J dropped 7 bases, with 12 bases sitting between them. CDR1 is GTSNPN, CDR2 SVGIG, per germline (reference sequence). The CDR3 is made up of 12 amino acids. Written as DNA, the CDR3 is TGTGCCTGGAGTACCCCCCCGGGAGAGCAGTACTTC. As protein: CAWSTPPGEQYF.

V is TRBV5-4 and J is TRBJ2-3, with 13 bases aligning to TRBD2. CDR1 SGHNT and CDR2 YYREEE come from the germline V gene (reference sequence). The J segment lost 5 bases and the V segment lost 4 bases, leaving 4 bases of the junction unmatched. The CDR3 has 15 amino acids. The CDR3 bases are TGTGCCAGCAGCCTCTGGACTAGCGGGAGAGATACGCAGTATTTT. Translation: CASSLWTSGRDTQYF.

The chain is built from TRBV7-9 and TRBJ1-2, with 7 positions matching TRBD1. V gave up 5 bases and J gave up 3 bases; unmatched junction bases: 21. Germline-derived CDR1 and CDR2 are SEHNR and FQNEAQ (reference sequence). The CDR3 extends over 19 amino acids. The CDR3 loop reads CASSQGGLVSSLNHYGYTF. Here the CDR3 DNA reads TGTGCCAGCAGCCAGGGGGGTCTCGTTTCTTCACTAAACCACTATGGCTACACCTTC.

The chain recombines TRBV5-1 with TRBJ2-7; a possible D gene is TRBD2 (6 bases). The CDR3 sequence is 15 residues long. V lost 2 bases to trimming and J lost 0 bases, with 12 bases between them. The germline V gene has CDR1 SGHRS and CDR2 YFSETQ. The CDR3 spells CASSLGEAVSYEQYF. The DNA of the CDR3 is TGCGCCAGCAGCTTAGGGGAGGCGGTCTCCTACGAGCAGTACTTC.

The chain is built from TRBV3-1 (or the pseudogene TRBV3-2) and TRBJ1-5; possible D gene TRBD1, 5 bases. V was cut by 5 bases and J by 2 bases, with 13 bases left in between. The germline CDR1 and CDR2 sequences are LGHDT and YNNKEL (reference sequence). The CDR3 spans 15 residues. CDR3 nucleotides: TGTGCCAGCAGCTACGGGACTCCCGGCAATCAGCCCCAGCATTTT. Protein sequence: CASSYGTPGNQPQHF.

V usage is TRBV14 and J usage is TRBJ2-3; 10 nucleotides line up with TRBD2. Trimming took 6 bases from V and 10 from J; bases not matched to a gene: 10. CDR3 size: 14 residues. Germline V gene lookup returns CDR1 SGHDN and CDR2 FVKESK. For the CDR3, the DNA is TGTGCCAGCAGTCTAGCGGGGGCCCGAGTGGCGCAGTATTTT. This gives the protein CASSLAGARVAQYF. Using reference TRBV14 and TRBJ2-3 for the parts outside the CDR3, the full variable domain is EAGVTQFPSHSVIEKGQTVTLRCDPISGHDNLYWYRRVMGKEIKFLLHFVKESKQDESGMPNNRFLAERTGGTYSTLKVQPAELEDSGVYFCASSLAGARVAQYFGPGTRLTVL.

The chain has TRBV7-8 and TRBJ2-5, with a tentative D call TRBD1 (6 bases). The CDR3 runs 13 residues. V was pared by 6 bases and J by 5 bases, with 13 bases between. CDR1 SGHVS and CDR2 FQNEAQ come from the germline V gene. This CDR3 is CASREARGETQYF. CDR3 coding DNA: TGTGCCAGCAGGGAAGCCAGGGGCGAGACCCAGTACTTC.

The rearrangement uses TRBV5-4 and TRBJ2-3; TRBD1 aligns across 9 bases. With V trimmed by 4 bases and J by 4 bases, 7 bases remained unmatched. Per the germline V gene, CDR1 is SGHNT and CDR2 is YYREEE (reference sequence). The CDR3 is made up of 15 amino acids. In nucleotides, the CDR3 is TGTGCCAGCAGCCCTCCGGGACAGGGAGCAGATACGCAGTATTTT. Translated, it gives CASSPPGQGADTQYF.

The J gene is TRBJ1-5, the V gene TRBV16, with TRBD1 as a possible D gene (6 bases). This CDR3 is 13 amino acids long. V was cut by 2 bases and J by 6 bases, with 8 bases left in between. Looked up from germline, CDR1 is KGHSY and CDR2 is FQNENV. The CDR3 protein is CASSQEGGQPQHF. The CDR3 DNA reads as TGTGCCAGCAGCCAAGAAGGGGGTCAGCCCCAGCATTTT.

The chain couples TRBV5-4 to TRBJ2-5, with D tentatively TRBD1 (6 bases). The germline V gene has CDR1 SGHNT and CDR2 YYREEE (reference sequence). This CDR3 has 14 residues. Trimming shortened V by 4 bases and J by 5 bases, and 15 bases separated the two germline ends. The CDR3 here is CASSPWGPVETQYF. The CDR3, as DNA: TGTGCCAGCAGCCCTTGGGGGCCGGTGGAGACCCAGTACTTC.

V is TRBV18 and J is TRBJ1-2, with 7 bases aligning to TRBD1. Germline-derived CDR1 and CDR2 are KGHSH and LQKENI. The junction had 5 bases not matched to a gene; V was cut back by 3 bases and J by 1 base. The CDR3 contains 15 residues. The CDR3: CASSPRDSLNYGYTF. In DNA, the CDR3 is TGTGCCAGCTCACCCCGGGACAGCCTTAACTATGGCTACACCTTC.

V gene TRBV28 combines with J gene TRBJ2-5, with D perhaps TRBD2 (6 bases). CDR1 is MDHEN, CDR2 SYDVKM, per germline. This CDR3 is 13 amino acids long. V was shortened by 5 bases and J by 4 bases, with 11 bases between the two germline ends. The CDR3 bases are TGTGCCAGCAGTCAGGCGGGGCGAGAGACCCAGTACTTC. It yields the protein CASSQAGRETQYF. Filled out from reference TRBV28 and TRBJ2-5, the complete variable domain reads DVKVTQSSRYLVKRTGEKVFLECVQDMDHENMFWYRQDPGLGLRLIYFSYDVKMKEKGDIPEGYSVSREKKERFSLILESASTNQTSMYLCASSQAGRETQYFGPGTRLLVL.

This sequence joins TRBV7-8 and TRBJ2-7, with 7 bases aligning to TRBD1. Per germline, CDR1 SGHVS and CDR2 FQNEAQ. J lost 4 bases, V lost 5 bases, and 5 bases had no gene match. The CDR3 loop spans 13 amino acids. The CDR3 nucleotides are TGTGCCAGCAGCGCCGGGACAGCTTACGAGCAGTACTTC. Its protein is CASSAGTAYEQYF.

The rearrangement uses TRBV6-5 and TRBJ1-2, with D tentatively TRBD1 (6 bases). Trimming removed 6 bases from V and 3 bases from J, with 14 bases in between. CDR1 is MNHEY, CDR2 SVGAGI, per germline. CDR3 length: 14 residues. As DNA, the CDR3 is TGTGCCAGCAGGCCTTCAGGGGTTGACTATGGCTACACCTTC. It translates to CASRPSGVDYGYTF.